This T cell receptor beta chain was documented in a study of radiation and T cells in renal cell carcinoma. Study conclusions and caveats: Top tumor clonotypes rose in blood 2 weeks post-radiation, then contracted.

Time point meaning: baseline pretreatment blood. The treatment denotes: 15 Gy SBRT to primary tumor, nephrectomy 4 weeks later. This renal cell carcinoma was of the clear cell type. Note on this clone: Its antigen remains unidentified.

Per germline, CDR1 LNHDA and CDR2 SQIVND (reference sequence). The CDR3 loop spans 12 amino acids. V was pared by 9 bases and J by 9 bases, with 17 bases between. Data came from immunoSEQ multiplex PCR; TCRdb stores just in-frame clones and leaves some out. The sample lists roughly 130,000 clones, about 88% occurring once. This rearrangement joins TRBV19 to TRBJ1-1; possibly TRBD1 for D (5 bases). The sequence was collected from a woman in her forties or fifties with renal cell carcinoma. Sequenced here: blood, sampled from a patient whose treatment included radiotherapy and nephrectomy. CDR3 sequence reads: CASGAHDLQAFF. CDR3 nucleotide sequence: TGTGCCAGCGGGGCACACGATCTTCAAGCTTTCTTT.